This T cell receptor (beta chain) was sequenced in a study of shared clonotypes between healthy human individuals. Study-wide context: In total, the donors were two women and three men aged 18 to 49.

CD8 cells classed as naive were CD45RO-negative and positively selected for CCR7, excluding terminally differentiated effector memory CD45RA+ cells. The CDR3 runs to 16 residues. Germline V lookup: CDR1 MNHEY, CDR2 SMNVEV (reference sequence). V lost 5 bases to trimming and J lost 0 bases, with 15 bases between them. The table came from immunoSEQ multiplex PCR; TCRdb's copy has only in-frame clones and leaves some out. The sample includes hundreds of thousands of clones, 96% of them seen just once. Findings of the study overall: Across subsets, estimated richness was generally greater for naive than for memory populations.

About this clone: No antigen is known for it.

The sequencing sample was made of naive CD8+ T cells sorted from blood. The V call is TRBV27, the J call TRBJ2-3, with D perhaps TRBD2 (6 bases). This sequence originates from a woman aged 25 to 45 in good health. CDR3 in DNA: TGTGCCAGCAGTCCCTGGGACGGGGGTAGCACAGATACGCAGTATTTT. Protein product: CASSPWDGGSTDTQYF.